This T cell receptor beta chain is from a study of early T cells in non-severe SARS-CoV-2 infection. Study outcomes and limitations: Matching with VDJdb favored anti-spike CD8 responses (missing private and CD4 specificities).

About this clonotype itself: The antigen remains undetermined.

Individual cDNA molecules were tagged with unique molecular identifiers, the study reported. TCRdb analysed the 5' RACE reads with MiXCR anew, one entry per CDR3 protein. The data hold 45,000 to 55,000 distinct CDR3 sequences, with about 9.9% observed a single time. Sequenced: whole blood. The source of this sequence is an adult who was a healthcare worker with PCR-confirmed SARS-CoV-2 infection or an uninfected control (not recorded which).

CDR3 amino acids: CASSPPSSGNTIYF. Written as DNA, the CDR3 is TGTGCCAGCAGTCCACCTAGCTCTGGAAACACCATATATTTT. The gene calls are TRBV7-9 and TRBJ1-3; D unclear. The ends were cut back, 6 bases at V and 0 bases at J, with 9 bases in the middle. CDR1 is SEHNR and CDR2 is FQNEAQ in the germline V gene (reference sequence). This CDR3 is built from 14 residues.